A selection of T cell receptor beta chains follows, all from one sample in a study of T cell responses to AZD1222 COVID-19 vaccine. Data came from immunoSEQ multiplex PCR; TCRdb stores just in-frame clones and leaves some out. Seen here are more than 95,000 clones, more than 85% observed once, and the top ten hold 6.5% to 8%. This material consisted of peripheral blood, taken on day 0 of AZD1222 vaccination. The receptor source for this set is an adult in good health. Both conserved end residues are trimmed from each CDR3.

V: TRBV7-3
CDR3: ASSANVNTEAF

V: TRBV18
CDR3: ASSPRDSEAF

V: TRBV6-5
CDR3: ASSYWGYEQY

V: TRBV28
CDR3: ASSPPGVLDEQY

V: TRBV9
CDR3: ASSAQGGMNTEAF

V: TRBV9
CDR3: ASSVDMDQPQH

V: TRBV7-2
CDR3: ASSSASYQPQH

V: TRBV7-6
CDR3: ASSPAGGLSGNTIY

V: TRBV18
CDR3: ASSQEDQPQH

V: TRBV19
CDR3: ASSPREAWADTQY

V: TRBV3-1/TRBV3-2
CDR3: ASSQDNRRNEQY

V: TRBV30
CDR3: AWKYRGVYTGELF

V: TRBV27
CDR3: ASSLDRNQPQH

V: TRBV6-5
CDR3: ASSYGGRTVNEQF

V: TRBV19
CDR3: ATKLAGFGADTQY

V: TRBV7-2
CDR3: ASSFGQGGQPQH

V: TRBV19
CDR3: ASSTGSYEQY

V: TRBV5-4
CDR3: ASSSTVAGELF

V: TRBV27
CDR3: ASSARWNTGELF

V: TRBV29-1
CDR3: SVESPGNEQF

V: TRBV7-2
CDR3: ASSLLSGGISGNTIY

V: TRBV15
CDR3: ATSRAGRETQY

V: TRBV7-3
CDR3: ASAPDPGGNSPLH

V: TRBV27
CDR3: ASGRADRVVTGELF

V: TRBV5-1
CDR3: ASSLAGGRNEKLF

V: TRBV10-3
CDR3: AISELGQNYGYT

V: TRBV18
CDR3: ASSPLQDPSGNTIY

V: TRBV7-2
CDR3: ASSLTAGNEKLF

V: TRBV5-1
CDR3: ASSFVPGLTNSPLH

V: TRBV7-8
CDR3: ASTEQAMGYSPLH

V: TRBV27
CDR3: ASSLLAGGSGNTIY

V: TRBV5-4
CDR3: ASSLDASVMNTEAF

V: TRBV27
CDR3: ASSRSRQGRTDTQY